This T cell receptor (beta chain) emerged from a study of blood T cell repertoires in COVID-19. Across the whole study: There were acute and convalescent COVID-19 samples, and they came from the United States, Italy and Spain. PBMCs, B-cell-depleted T cells, or T cells were the source of the cDNA or gDNA that made up the material.

The CDR3 has 19 amino acids. V shed 1 base, J shed 0 bases, and the junction held 7 bases outside the gene matches. Germline V gives CDR1 SGHTA, CDR2 FQGNSA. Original data processing: Reference gene primer amplification yielded estimated nucleated cell counts. Assay: immunoSEQ multiplex PCR; the TCRdb copy retains only in-frame clones and omits some. V and J calls and clone size follow that table, whereas D and trimming were derived from the DNA. The data show around 100,000 clones, about 90% seen once. Specimen: peripheral blood. The V call is TRBV7-2, the J call TRBJ2-4; TRBD2 aligns across 12 bases. The sequence was collected from a man aged 45-65 years with acute or convalescent COVID-19. CDR3 region: CASSLGLAGALLAKNIQYF. The CDR3 region has the DNA TGTGCCAGCAGCTTAGGACTAGCGGGGGCCCTTTTAGCCAAAAACATTCAGTACTTC.